The clone carrying this TCR beta chain was counted only a few times. Its target is not known. The donors (healthy individuals) were bone marrow donors. V was cut by 4 bases and J by 4 bases, with 11 bases left in between. CDR3 length: 13 amino acids. Germline values: CDR1 SEHNR, CDR2 FQNEAQ (reference sequence). This record belongs to a study of cytomegalovirus exposure and HLA in healthy donors. The PCR had 60 Vbeta and 13 Jbeta primers. Clones were sequenced by immunoSEQ multiplex PCR, and TCRdb holds only the in-frame ones, with some missing. The data contain some 130,000 clones, about 80% of them seen just once; the ten biggest clones take up 2% to 2.5%. General study results and limits: Immune exposure was documented only through CMV serostatus. In an earlier analysis, about 87% or about 30%: the productive usage of most TCR beta V segments.

The source material was PBMCs. This TCR derives from a man under 40 in good health and CMV-seronegative. This chain connects TRBV7-9 to TRBJ2-7; perhaps TRBD2 as D (6 bases). CDR3 sequence (DNA): TGTGCCAGCAGCTCCGGGACTTATTACGAGCAGTACTTC. Translating gives CASSSGTYYEQYF.